The rows below give T cell receptor beta chains drawn from one sample of a study of blood T cell repertoires in COVID-19. Using immunoSEQ multiplex PCR, the repertoire was profiled, and TCRdb retains in-frame clones only, with some absent. This table has 90,000 to 150,000 clones, 70% to 90% appearing once. The sample comprised peripheral blood. The origin of the receptors is a woman in her 50s with active or convalescent COVID-19. Both conserved end residues are part of each CDR3. The order of the fields is clone size, J gene, V gene, CDR3 protein. Some rows mark clone size as missing; the rest say once, few, many or name a class of expanded clone.

. | TRBJ2-7 | TRBV27 | CATGPSGRAAISF
many | TRBJ2-7 | TRBV7-9 | CASSLTLIDRGIFDEQYF
. | TRBJ2-1 | TRBV7-3 | CASSHRGEQGRYNEQFF
. | TRBJ1-2 | TRBV30 | CAWTRPGLVYGYTF
. | TRBJ1-3 | TRBV5-6 | CASSLVTVSGNTIYF
. | TRBJ2-7 | TRBV6-2/TRBV6-3 | CASSYSGQGTGEQYF
few | TRBJ1-5 | TRBV24-1 | CATSDTTDKGGAQHF
once | TRBJ2-3 | TRBV18 | CASSPLAGVDTQYF
. | TRBJ1-4 | TRBV19 | CASSRGQELEWLFF
. | TRBJ2-1 | TRBV7-2 | CASSQRTGSYNEQFF
. | TRBJ2-3 | TRBV27 | CASSPPGTGASTDTQYF
. | TRBJ1-1 | TRBV11-1 | CASSITGGNTEAFF
. | TRBJ2-1 | TRBV7-3 | CASSVDRDRDLQFF
. | TRBJ2-5 | TRBV6-2/TRBV6-3 | CASTPWVGGQETQYF
. | TRBJ2-1 | TRBV30 | CAWSGGDSSGYDEQFF
. | TRBJ2-3 | TRBV19 | CASSWGLARTTDTQYF
. | TRBJ1-2 | TRBV5-6 | CASSLPGAAYGYTF
. | TRBJ1-2 | TRBV19 | CASSIRDRRSMGYTF
. | TRBJ1-2 | TRBV20-1 | CSASEDSYGYTF
few | TRBJ1-1 | TRBV12-3/TRBV12-4 | CASSTMNTEAFF
. | TRBJ2-2 | TRBV27 | CASSLTETGELFF
once | TRBJ1-3 | TRBV30 | CAWDRGTTGNTIYF
. | TRBJ1-5 | TRBV6-2/TRBV6-3 | CASSYWQVSNQPQHF
. | TRBJ2-5 | TRBV27 | CASSYLSMETQYF
. | TRBJ1-2 | TRBV19 | CASSLREADGYTF
. | TRBJ1-2 | TRBV28 | CASSSPGRSYTF
once | TRBJ1-2 | TRBV28 | CASSLTDRTGGYTF
. | TRBJ2-7 | TRBV18 | CASSPTRGHIYEQYF
. | TRBJ2-2 | TRBV3-1/TRBV3-2 | CASSLRQGGELFF
. | TRBJ1-2 | TRBV6-2/TRBV6-3 | CASSYFPRFGGYTF
. | TRBJ2-6 | TRBV24-1 | CATGDREGANVLTF
. | TRBJ1-3 | TRBV27 | CASSPQGFSGNTIYF
. | TRBJ1-1 | TRBV5-8 | CASSLARVSTRNTEAFF
. | TRBJ1-4 | TRBV6-6 | CASSYLPQGGILFF
once | TRBJ2-6 | TRBV21-1 | CASTTPAGTGGAGANVLTF
. | TRBJ1-1 | TRBV28 | CASIPGTDYTEAFF
. | TRBJ2-3 | TRBV7-3 | CASSNPLGPKGDTQYF
. | TRBJ1-2 | TRBV19 | CASSTGYQGIYGYTF
. | TRBJ1-4 | TRBV5-5 | CASSSGTGAEKLFF
few | TRBJ1-2 | TRBV21-1 | CASSRGQGEVGYTF
. | TRBJ2-5 | TRBV7-2 | CASSVPGETQYF
. | TRBJ2-1 | TRBV19 | CASSVTGGLGYEQFF
. | TRBJ2-2 | TRBV9 | CASSAGGQAWTGELFF
. | TRBJ1-1 | TRBV27 | CASSLDRSTEAFF
. | TRBJ2-2 | TRBV30 | CAWDYQGVGELFF
few | TRBJ2-7 | TRBV5-4 | CASSDSSYEQYF
. | TRBJ1-2 | TRBV12-3/TRBV12-4 | CASSLSGGSGYTF
. | TRBJ2-1 | TRBV2 | CASSEVGSGGPYNEQFF
. | TRBJ2-7 | TRBV5-6 | CASSLVQGRGYEQYF
once | TRBJ2-3 | TRBV7-3 | CASSRTSGRDTQYF
. | TRBJ1-5 | TRBV2 | CASVRGPGQPQHF
. | TRBJ2-5 | TRBV5-1 | CASSLDAREKETQYF
. | TRBJ2-3 | TRBV6-5 | CASSPPGLTFVRQYF
. | TRBJ2-7 | TRBV2 | CASKEIGTPYTEQYF
. | TRBJ2-1 | TRBV25-1 | CASSAPGLAGGEQFF
. | TRBJ1-1 | TRBV10-3 | CAISDQTGVPLAFF